This entry describes one TCR beta chain. What it binds is not known. Trimming at V came to 4 bases and at J to 7 bases, leaving 5 bases not matched to a gene. Germline values: CDR1 MDHEN, CDR2 SYDVKM. The CDR3 is made up of 15 amino acids. TCRdb redid the calling of the 5' RACE reads with MiXCR, one entry per CDR3 protein. The sample yields 1.5 million to 2 million distinct CDR3 sequences, around a third seen once. The record originates from a study of identical twins. General study results and limits: Fewer insertions marked abundant cord blood beta clonotypes; young adult naive trended weakly, memory not at all. Twins shared beta out-of-frame sequences in excess, but this excess was weaker.

Sequences were obtained from cord blood. The sequence derives from a newborn girl in good health. The J gene is TRBJ2-2, the V gene TRBV28, with 11 bases lining up with TRBD2. CDR3 in amino acids: CASSSTSGKVGELFF. Here the CDR3 DNA reads TGTGCCAGCAGTTCGACTAGCGGGAAGGTCGGGGAGCTGTTTTTT. Complete variable domain (other parts from reference TRBV28 and TRBJ2-2): DVKVTQSSRYLVKRTGEKVFLECVQDMDHENMFWYRQDPGLGLRLIYFSYDVKMKEKGDIPEGYSVSREKKERFSLILESASTNQTSMYLCASSSTSGKVGELFFGEGSRLTVL.